Listed here are 20 T cell receptor beta chains from one sample, sequenced in a study of CD8+CD57+ T cells in acquired aplastic anemia. For sequencing, patients were chosen who had shown expansion of CD8+CD57+ cells by flow cytometry. Using genomic DNA as the template, TCR beta VDJ and CDR3 profiling was carried out. TCRdb re-called the reads through MiXCR, storing one row per CDR3 protein. The data contain approximately 250,000 distinct CDR3 sequences, 82% of them seen just once; the ten biggest clones take up over 35%. Sequenced material: sorted CD4+, CD8+, or CD8+CD57+ T cells (not recorded which) from PBMCs. Receptor source: a human donor with aplastic anemia.

The rearrangement links TRBV7-6 to TRBJ2-6; TRBD2 might be the D (6 bases). Trimming removed 0 bases at V and 4 bases at J, with 10 bases between. This CDR3 region has 16 residues. Looked up from germline, CDR1 is SGHVS and CDR2 is FNYEAQ. CDR3 DNA sequence: TGTGCCAGCAGCTTAGCACTAGCCGACGGGGCCAACGTCCTGACTTTC. Residues: CASSLALADGANVLTF.

On this clonotype: The missing conserved phenylalanine or tryptophan at the end of this CDR3 makes a read error likely. Because the CDR3's place on the DNA is in doubt, the DNA is left out and the CDR3 is given as listed by TCRdb. V and J are TRBV2 and TRBJ1-4; the table's D call of TRBD1 was not tested on the DNA. 15 amino acids form the CDR3, both terminal residues included. The germline V gene has CDR1 SNHLY and CDR2 FYNNEI. CDR3: CASSDGGVNDEFFGS.

This chain connects TRBV10-3 to TRBJ1-1, with D possibly TRBD1 on 5 matching bases. Trimming cost V 8 bases and J 0 bases, with 13 bases left between them. Per the germline V gene, CDR1 is ENHRY and CDR2 is SYGVKD. The CDR3 loop spans 14 amino acids. The CDR3 protein is CAISRVIMNTEAFF. CDR3 nucleotide sequence: TGTGCCATCTCCAGGGTGATCATGAACACTGAAGCTTTCTTT.

This rearrangement joins TRBV7-9 to TRBJ1-5; D gene ambiguous. Germline values: CDR1 SEHNR, CDR2 FQNEAQ (reference sequence). V was shortened by 5 bases and J by 16 bases, with 27 bases between the two germline ends. The CDR3 contains 15 residues. As DNA, the CDR3 is TGTGCCAGCAGCCTACCGGGGTTCAGCGAAATAGGCGAACATTTT. It is translated as CASSLPGFSEIGEHF.

CDR3 bases: TGTGCCAGCAGTCTTACTAGCGGTAGCTACAGCGAGCAGCTCTTCTTC. It codes for CASSLTSGSYSEQLFF. This chain uses TRBV19 with TRBJ2-1; TRBD2 agrees at 8 bases. Trimming removed 9 bases from V and 16 bases from J; junction bases left unmatched: 26. The CDR3 is made up of 16 amino acids. From germline, CDR1 is LNHDA and CDR2 SQIVND (reference sequence).

The chain uses TRBV5-5 and TRBJ1-5, with no clear D. The CDR3 has 15 amino acids. Trimming took 4 bases from V and 3 from J, leaving 14 bases between them. Germline V CDR1 and CDR2: SGHKS, YYEKEE (reference sequence). CDR3 in DNA: TGTGCCAGCAGCGTAGTCACAGAGGCCAATCAGCCCCAGCATTTT. Translated: CASSVVTEANQPQHF.

The V gene is TRBV7-9, the J gene TRBJ2-3; 9 positions match TRBD1. The CDR3 length is 14 residues. Losses at the gene ends were 3 bases for V and 6 bases for J; bases not matched to a gene: 4. The germline V gene encodes CDR1 SEHNR and CDR2 FQNEAQ (reference sequence). CDR3 bases: TGTGCCAGCAGCTTGGACAGGGGTTGGGATACGCAGTATTTT. It yields the protein CASSLDRGWDTQYF. Filled out from reference TRBV7-9 and TRBJ2-3, the complete variable domain reads DTGVSQNPRHKITKRGQNVTFRCDPISEHNRLYWYRQTLGQGPEFLTYFQNEAQLEKSRLLSDRFSAERPKGSFSTLEIQRTEQGDSAMYLCASSLDRGWDTQYFGPGTRLTVL.

The rearrangement links TRBV7-9 to TRBJ2-7; TRBD2 is a possible D gene (5 bases). CDR3 length: 13 residues. Germline V gene lookup returns CDR1 SEHNR and CDR2 FQNEAQ (reference sequence). DNA for the CDR3: TGTGCCGGCAGCATGGGTAGGGAGACCGAGCACTACGTC. Amino acid sequence: CAGSMGRETEHYV.

This clonotype was counted at least ten times. This chain uses TRBV2 with TRBJ2-3; TRBD2 matches 9 bases. Germline lookup yields CDR1 SNHLY and CDR2 FYNNEI. This CDR3 spans 14 amino acids. J lost 6 bases, V lost 8 bases, and 9 bases had no gene match. The CDR3 here is CASGEAGGPDTQYF. CDR3 bases: TGTGCCAGCGGGGAAGCGGGAGGTCCCGATACGCAGTATTTT.

The chain is built from TRBV24-1 and TRBJ2-7; D is ambiguous. Germline V gives CDR1 KGHDR, CDR2 SFDVKD. This CDR3 contains 14 residues. V gave up 6 bases and J gave up 3 bases, with 14 bases separating them. CDR3 residues: CATSYEQTDYEQYF. The DNA of the CDR3 is TGTGCCACCAGTTACGAGCAGACTGACTACGAGCAGTACTTC.

The rearrangement links TRBV5-6 to TRBJ2-4, with D perhaps TRBD1 (6 bases). The ends were cut back, 0 bases at V and 1 base at J, with 17 bases in the middle. The germline V gene has CDR1 SGHDT and CDR2 YYEEEE. The CDR3 totals 18 residues. The CDR3 DNA sequence: TGTGCCAGCAGCTTGGAGGGGGAAGTTGGTTCGGCCAAAAACATTCAGTACTTC. Its translation: CASSLEGEVGSAKNIQYF. The entire variable domain, with the rest obtained from reference TRBV5-6 and TRBJ2-4, is as follows: DAGVTQSPTHLIKTRGQQVTLRCSPKSGHDTVSWYQQALGQGPQFIFQYYEEEERQRGNFPDRFSGHQFPNYSSELNVNALLLGDSALYLCASSLEGEVGSAKNIQYFGAGTRLSVL.

The chain recombines TRBV7-4 with TRBJ2-3; a possible D gene is TRBD1 (5 bases). Looked up from germline, CDR1 is SGHVT and CDR2 is SQSDAQ. The V gene lost 5 bases and the J gene lost 2 bases, with 14 bases spanning the gap. The CDR3 totals 15 residues. The DNA of the CDR3 is TGTGCCAGCAGCGTAGGGGTAACGGACACAGATACGCAGTATTTT. It yields the protein CASSVGVTDTDTQYF.

In this sample, this clonotype turned up a few times. The chain uses TRBV11-2 and TRBJ1-4; TRBD1 agrees at 7 bases. V was clipped by 3 bases and J by 0 bases; unmatched bases: 1. The CDR3 has 15 amino acids. Germline V gene data show CDR1 as SGHAT and CDR2 as FQNNGV. The CDR3 nucleotides are TGTGCCAGCAGCTTGACAGGGACAACTAATGAAAAACTGTTTTTT. Its translation: CASSLTGTTNEKLFF.

The chain recombines TRBV6-1 with TRBJ2-7; tentatively, D is TRBD2 (6 bases). Trimming took off 7 bases at V and 4 bases at J, with 8 bases between the two ends. The CDR3 consists of 11 residues. Germline values: CDR1 MNHNS, CDR2 SASEGT. CDR3 sequence: CASTRGYEQYF. The CDR3 bases are TGTGCCAGCACCCGGGGGTACGAGCAGTACTTC.

This clonotype was picked up a small number of times. The chain is built from TRBV7-6 and TRBJ1-3, with D hard to call. The CDR3 extends over 13 amino acids. Deletions cut 5 bases from V and 4 bases from J, with 9 bases between. CDR1 SGHVS and CDR2 FNYEAQ come from the germline V gene. This chain's CDR3 is CASSPGLGNTIYF. CDR3 nucleotide sequence: TGTGCCAGCAGCCCTGGACTGGGAAACACCATATATTTT.

The chain employs TRBV5-6 and TRBJ2-6; D unresolved. Germline lookup yields CDR1 SGHDT and CDR2 YYEEEE. V lost 3 bases, J lost 0 bases, and 13 bases lay in between. The CDR3 runs to 17 residues. The CDR3 here is CASSSPRFPSGANVLTF. The CDR3 nucleotides are TGTGCCAGCAGCTCCCCGCGGTTCCCCTCTGGGGCCAACGTCCTGACTTTC.

Of note for this clonotype: Mismatch with germline at one junction end may stem from a read error. This chain links TRBV19 with TRBJ2-1; 7 positions match TRBD2. This CDR3 is built from 15 residues. CDR1 and CDR2 (germline): LNHDA, SQIVND (reference sequence). The chain's CDR3 is CASRLANGAYYEPFF. Here the CDR3 DNA reads TGTGCCAGCAGACTAGCCAACGGAGCCTACTATGAGCCGTTCTTC.

The V gene is TRBV7-4, the J gene TRBJ2-1; D remains unclear. Trimming took off 6 bases at V and 8 bases at J, with 23 bases between the two ends. The length of the CDR3 is 16 residues. From germline, CDR1 is SGHVT and CDR2 SQSDAQ. CDR3 in DNA: TGTGCCAGCAGTCCGCCGAAACAAATCCACCCCGATGAGCAGTTCTTC. Translating it yields CASSPPKQIHPDEQFF. The full variable domain, its missing parts supplied by reference TRBV7-4 and TRBJ2-1, is GAGVSQSPRYKVAKRGRDVALRCDSISGHVTLYWYRQTLGQGSEVLTYSQSDAQRDKSGRPSGRFSAERPERSVSTLKIQRTEQGDSAVYLCASSPPKQIHPDEQFFGPGTRLTVL.

V is TRBV7-2 and J is TRBJ2-3; unclear D gene. From germline, CDR1 is SGHTA and CDR2 FQGNSA. The CDR3 consists of 13 residues. Trimming left V 0 bases short and J 5 bases short, with 6 bases between. The CDR3 DNA reads as TGTGCCAGCAGCTTAGCCGCAGGAGATACGCAGTATTTT. As protein: CASSLAAGDTQYF.

J is TRBJ1-2 and V is TRBV5-6, with TRBD1 as a possible D gene (5 bases). V was clipped by 5 bases and J by 0 bases, with 11 bases between them. The CDR3 has 14 amino acids. The germline V gene has CDR1 SGHDT and CDR2 YYEEEE. CDR3 residues: CASSPQGPNYGYTF. Written as DNA, the CDR3 is TGTGCCAGCAGTCCTCAGGGCCCTAACTATGGCTACACCTTC.